This TCR beta chain was recovered during a study of T and B cells in COVID-19 patients. Study details: Blood was sampled from COVID-19 patients who were either actively infected or recovered. In the active-infection cohort, about 90% of the roughly 20 patients had comorbidities linked to unfavorable COVID-19 outcome. Of 20 active-infection patients, 12 were critically ill with mechanical ventilation or extracorporeal membrane oxygenation.

V shed 1 base and J shed 0 bases, with 7 bases lying between them. This CDR3 comprises 14 residues. CDR1 is SGHDT, CDR2 YYEEEE, per germline. For this clonotype: What it binds is unknown.

General observations from the study: Symptomatic-phase blood samples from mildly ill patients and early samples from severe cases were scarce.

Multiplex PCR with BIOMED2 TRB-A/B primer pools amplified TRB rearrangements. MiXCR, run by TCRdb on the multiplex PCR reads, gives a single entry per CDR3 protein. The sample shows about 17,000 distinct CDR3 sequences, about 26% of them seen only once. Blood genomic DNA input for TRB amplification was about 250-550 ng. The chain links TRBV5-6 to TRBJ1-1; no reliable D call. The TCR sequence derives from a human donor who had recovered from COVID-19. The specimen sequenced was blood. The CDR3 sequence is CASSLWELNTEAFF. CDR3 nucleotide sequence: TGTGCCAGCAGCTTGTGGGAATTGAACACTGAAGCTTTCTTT.